This T cell receptor beta chain was profiled in a study of T-cell memory formation after mild COVID-19. TCR alpha and TCR beta cDNA libraries carrying sample barcodes and UMIs came from 5'RACE with constant-segment primers. TCRdb reprocessed the 5' RACE reads with MiXCR, giving one entry per CDR3 protein. This sample yields about 57,000 distinct CDR3 sequences, of which 12% are seen a single time; 24% belongs to the top ten. V lost 0 bases and J lost 3, with 6 bases in between. The CDR3 has 15 amino acids. CDR1 is MGHRA, CDR2 YSYEKL, per germline. Broader study findings: Day 15 to 85 contracting clones showed balanced CD4/CD8; day 15 to 37 expanders favored CD4+. Chiefly within CM and EM were the contracting CD4+ clones; CD8+ ones were within EMRA.

This clonotype was seen more than once but under ten times. Antigen specificity is unknown. Input material: PBMCs or a T cell subset sorted from them (not recorded which). The genes are TRBV4-1 and TRBJ2-6; D may be TRBD2 (5 bases). This clonotype was sampled from a man younger than 35 who had mild COVID-19 (a few samples of this study predate the infection). Cell type and time point are not known. The CDR3 nucleotides read TGCGCCAGCAGCCAAGATCGGGGTGGGGCCAACGTCCTGACTTTC. Its protein is CASSQDRGGANVLTF.